The sequence of this TCR beta chain was determined in a study of response to subunit inactivated influenza vaccine. TCRdb reprocessed the RT-PCR reads with MiXCR, giving one entry per CDR3 protein. The sample holds hundreds of thousands of distinct CDR3 sequences; 10% to 15% are singletons and the top ten take roughly a tenth. This clonotype was recorded at least ten times. Per the germline V gene, CDR1 is DFQATT and CDR2 is SNEGSKA (reference sequence). With 0 bases removed from V and 6 bases from J, the gap between germline ends came to 14 bases. The CDR3 covers 15 residues. This chain connects TRBV20-1 to TRBJ2-2, with D perhaps TRBD1 (5 bases). The sequencing here drew on PBMCs from blood, taken on the day of vaccination. The sequence was collected from a man aged 45-60 years who received an inactivated influenza vaccine. CDR3 nucleotide sequence: TGCAGTGCTAGAGATCCCCATCAGGGCTCCGGGGAGCTGTTTTTT. Its protein product is CSARDPHQGSGELFF.